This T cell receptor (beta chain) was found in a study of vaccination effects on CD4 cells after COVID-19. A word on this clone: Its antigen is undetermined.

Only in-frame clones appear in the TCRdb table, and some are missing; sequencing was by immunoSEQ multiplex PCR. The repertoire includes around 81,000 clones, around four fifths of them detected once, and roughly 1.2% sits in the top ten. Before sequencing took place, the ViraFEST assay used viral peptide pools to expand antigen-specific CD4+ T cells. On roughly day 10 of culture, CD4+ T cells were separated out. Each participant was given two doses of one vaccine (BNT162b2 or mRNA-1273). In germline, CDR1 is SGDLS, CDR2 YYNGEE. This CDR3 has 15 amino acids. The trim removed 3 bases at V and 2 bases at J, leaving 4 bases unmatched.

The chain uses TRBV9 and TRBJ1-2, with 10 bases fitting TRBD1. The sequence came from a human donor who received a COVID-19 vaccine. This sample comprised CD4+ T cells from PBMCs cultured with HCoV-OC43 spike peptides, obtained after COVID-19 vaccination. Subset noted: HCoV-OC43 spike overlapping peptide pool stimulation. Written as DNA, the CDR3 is TGTGCCAGCAGCGCGGGACAGGGGAGAAACTATGGCTACACCTTC. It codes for CASSAGQGRNYGYTF.